These 26 T cell receptor beta chains were all obtained from the same sample, sequenced in a study of shared clonotypes between healthy human individuals. The protocol was immunoSEQ multiplex PCR, while the TCRdb copy is restricted to in-frame clones and leaves out a portion. The sample shows about 600,000 clones, 97% of them seen only once. Source material: naive CD4+ T cells sorted from blood. Documented subset: CD45RA+ positively selected. The receptor source for this set is a woman in her 30s in good health.

This clone has only one observation. The gene calls are TRBV5-1 and TRBJ1-1, with 7 bases lining up with TRBD1. After removal of 0 bases from V and 6 bases from J, the junction contained 8 bases not matched to a gene. The CDR3 sequence is 15 residues long. Germline V gives CDR1 SGHRS, CDR2 YFSETQ. As DNA, the CDR3 is TGCGCCAGCAGCTTGGGCGACAGGGTTACGTCTGAAGCTTTCTTT. Translating gives CASSLGDRVTSEAFF.

V usage is TRBV6-5 and J usage is TRBJ2-5; D unclear. Germline lookup yields CDR1 MNHEY and CDR2 SVGAGI. V was pared by 6 bases and J by 0 bases, with 2 bases between. The CDR3 is 11 amino acids. In DNA, the CDR3 is TGTGCCAGCAGGTACCAAGAGACCCAGTACTTC. Translation gives CASRYQETQYF.

This chain links TRBV21-1 with TRBJ2-7; the table's D call, TRBD2, was not checked against the DNA. TRBV21-1 is classified as a pseudogene. The CDR3 has 13 amino acids. The CDR3 is CASSERASSEQYF. In DNA form, the CDR3 reads TGTGCCAGCAGCGAACGGGCTAGCTCCGAGCAGTACTTC.

The chain couples TRBV6-1 to TRBJ1-2; D ambiguous. Germline-derived CDR1 and CDR2 are MNHNS and SASEGT. Trimming removed 0 bases from V and 1 base from J, with 12 bases in between. CDR3 length: 16 residues. CDR3 DNA: TGTGCCAGCAGTGAAGCGGGGTCTCGTTATAACTATGGCTACACCTTC. Residues: CASSEAGSRYNYGYTF.

The chain has TRBV7-9 and TRBJ2-7, with D unresolved. Germline lookup yields CDR1 SEHNR and CDR2 FQNEAQ (reference sequence). The CDR3 has 16 residues. V lost 2 bases and J lost 4, with 18 bases in between. The DNA of the CDR3 is TGTGCCAGCAGCTTAAGTCCCCACGGCCAAGCTTACGAGCAGTACTTC. The encoded protein is CASSLSPHGQAYEQYF.

This chain's CDR3 is CASSQGPGPDTQYF. The CDR3 nucleotides read TGTGCCAGCAGCCAGGGGCCGGGCCCAGATACGCAGTATTTT. The chain uses TRBV7-3 and TRBJ2-3, with a possible D match to TRBD1 (6 bases). V gave up 5 bases and J gave up 4 bases, with 13 bases separating them. There are 14 residues in the CDR3. Germline V gene lookup returns CDR1 SGHTA and CDR2 FQGTGA.

This chain connects TRBV18 to TRBJ2-2; D remains unclear. The CDR3 is 14 residues long. V was pared by 5 bases and J by 0 bases, with 7 bases between. From germline, CDR1 is KGHSH and CDR2 LQKENI. CDR3 nucleotide sequence: TGTGCCAGCTCATCTACAGCGAACACCGGGGAGCTGTTTTTT. It yields the protein CASSSTANTGELFF.

The sample holds one count of this clone. V is TRBV27 and J is TRBJ1-5, with 8 bases that match TRBD1. Per the germline V gene, CDR1 is MNHEY and CDR2 is SMNVEV (reference sequence). CDR3 length equals 15 residues. The ends lost 6 bases at V and 1 base at J; junction bases unmatched: 5. The CDR3 spells CASRRTGTSNQPQHF. CDR3 in DNA: TGTGCCAGCAGGAGGACAGGGACGAGCAATCAGCCCCAGCATTTT.

The chain links TRBV5-1 to TRBJ2-6; 9 bases align to TRBD1. After removal of 4 bases from V and 0 bases from J, the junction contained 8 bases not matched to a gene. The V gene's germline CDR1 is SGHRS and CDR2 YFSETQ. The CDR3 length is 18 residues. For the CDR3, the DNA is TGCGCCAGCAGCCCTCGGACAGGGGATAACTCTGGGGCCAACGTCCTGACTTTC. Amino acids: CASSPRTGDNSGANVLTF.

The V gene is TRBV4-1, the J gene TRBJ1-5, with D tentatively TRBD1 (5 bases). The CDR3 runs to 17 residues. Germline lookup yields CDR1 MGHRA and CDR2 YSYEKL. V lost 1 base and J lost 9, with 22 bases in between. Here the CDR3 reads CASSQAEYDRRSAPQHF. The DNA of the CDR3 is TGCGCCAGCAGCCAAGCGGAGTACGACAGACGTTCGGCGCCCCAGCATTTT.

V and J are TRBV15 and TRBJ2-7, with TRBD2 matching 9 bases. With 4 bases clipped from V and 2 bases from J, the junction kept 15 bases outside the gene matches. Looked up from germline, CDR1 is LNHNV and CDR2 is YYDKDF (reference sequence). The CDR3 sequence is 18 residues long. CDR3 loop: CATSKRAHLAGSAYEQYF. CDR3 nucleotides: TGTGCCACCAGCAAAAGGGCCCACCTAGCGGGAAGTGCCTACGAGCAGTACTTC. Full variable domain (remainder filled in from reference TRBV15 and TRBJ2-7): DAMVIQNPRYQVTQFGKPVTLSCSQTLNHNVMYWYQQKSSQAPKLLFHYYDKDFNNEADTPDNFQSRRPNTSFCFLDIRSPGLGDTAMYLCATSKRAHLAGSAYEQYFGPGTRLTVT.

The V and J genes are TRBV29-1 and TRBJ2-5, with 7 positions matching TRBD2. V shed 1 base and J 5 bases; nucleotides not matched to a gene: 7. Germline CDR1 reads SQVTM; CDR2 reads ANQGSEA. The CDR3 is 14 residues long. In nucleotides, the CDR3 is TGCAGCGTTGAAGTGGGAGGGGCAAGCGAGACCCAGTACTTC. This translates into CSVEVGGASETQYF.

CDR3 in DNA: TGTGCCAGCAGATCTTTAAGTCCAGCTAAGAGCTCCTACAATGAGCAGTTCTTC. Protein sequence: CASRSLSPAKSSYNEQFF. This chain uses TRBV21-1 with TRBJ2-1. TRBV21-1 is annotated as a pseudogene. CDR3 length: 18 amino acids.

The chain employs TRBV28 and TRBJ1-3; possibly TRBD1 for D (6 bases). CDR1 is MDHEN, CDR2 SYDVKM, per germline. With 6 bases removed from V and 2 bases from J, the gap between germline ends came to 11 bases. The CDR3 length is 14 residues. The CDR3 sequence: CASRATGPGNTIYF. For the CDR3, the DNA is TGTGCCAGCAGGGCAACAGGGCCTGGAAACACCATATATTTT. The full variable domain, in which reference TRBV28 and TRBJ1-3 provide the parts outside the CDR3, is DVKVTQSSRYLVKRTGEKVFLECVQDMDHENMFWYRQDPGLGLRLIYFSYDVKMKEKGDIPEGYSVSREKKERFSLILESASTNQTSMYLCASRATGPGNTIYFGEGSWLTVV.

The V call is TRBV28, the J call TRBJ2-3, with 12 bases matching TRBD2. Germline loops: CDR1 MDHEN, CDR2 SYDVKM. The CDR3 runs to 16 residues. V shed 3 bases and J 3 bases; nucleotides not matched to a gene: 4. The chain's CDR3 is CASSFPTSGRTDTQYF. The CDR3 DNA reads TGTGCCAGCAGTTTCCCGACTAGCGGGAGAACAGATACGCAGTATTTT.

J is TRBJ1-1 and V is TRBV18; 8 nucleotides agree with TRBD1. Germline lookup yields CDR1 KGHSH and CDR2 LQKENI. The CDR3 extends over 17 amino acids. Losses at the gene ends were 3 bases for V and 1 base for J; bases not matched to a gene: 10. The CDR3 DNA follows: TGTGCCAGCTCACCCGTGCAGGGGGCGCGGGGGAACACTGAAGCTTTCTTT. Translated: CASSPVQGARGNTEAFF.

The CDR3, as DNA: TGTGACTACCCACCGGGACAGCCGCCCTACCAAGAGACCCAGTACTTC. It is translated as CDYPPGQPPYQETQYF. The gene calls are TRBV7-3 and TRBJ2-5; 7 bases fit TRBD1. The germline V gene encodes CDR1 SGHTA and CDR2 FQGTGA. The CDR3 consists of 16 residues.

This clone was detected a few times. CDR3 sequence: CASSQERLLVEQYF. The DNA for the CDR3 is TGCGCCAGCAGCCAAGAACGCCTTTTAGTGGAGCAGTACTTC. This chain uses TRBV4-1 with TRBJ2-7; D unclear. The CDR3 sequence is 14 residues long. Germline assignment: CDR1 MGHRA and CDR2 YSYEKL. Trimming shortened V by 0 bases and J by 7 bases, and 13 bases separated the two germline ends.

The CDR3 is CASSQDLAGGYNEQFF. The CDR3 coding sequence is TGTGCCAGCAGCCAAGATTTAGCGGGAGGCTACAATGAGCAGTTCTTC. The chain is built from TRBV4-2 and TRBJ2-1; 10 positions match TRBD2. Trimming removed 0 bases from V and 3 bases from J; junction bases left unmatched: 2. This CDR3 region has 16 residues. Germline CDR1 reads LGHNA; CDR2 reads YNFKEQ.

The chain recombines TRBV27 with TRBJ2-6; the match to TRBD1 covers 9 bases. The trim removed 6 bases at V and 0 bases at J, leaving 12 bases unmatched. The CDR3 loop spans 19 amino acids. Germline values: CDR1 MNHEY, CDR2 SMNVEV (reference sequence). CDR3 DNA sequence: TGTGCCAGCAGGGAATCAACAGGGGGCTTCAGCTCTGGGGCCAACGTCCTGACTTTC. This codes for CASRESTGGFSSGANVLTF.

In its sample, this clone was seen once. The V gene is TRBV2, the J gene TRBJ2-7, with 9 bases fitting TRBD1. CDR1 is SNHLY and CDR2 is FYNNEI in the germline V gene. With V trimmed by 8 bases and J by 0 bases, 5 bases remained unmatched. There are 14 residues in the CDR3. The CDR3 coding sequence is TGTGCCAGCGCAGAACAGGGGGCCTCCTACGAGCAGTACTTC. It is translated as CASAEQGASYEQYF.

The CDR3 here is CASAGQGSGNTIYF. CDR3 in DNA: TGTGCCAGCGCGGGACAGGGATCTGGAAACACCATATATTTT. V gene TRBV28 combines with J gene TRBJ1-3; 9 nucleotides agree with TRBD1. J lost 1 base, V lost 8 bases, and 3 bases had no gene match. This CDR3 contains 14 residues. The germline V gene encodes CDR1 MDHEN and CDR2 SYDVKM.

The chain is built from TRBV7-2 and TRBJ2-2; no firm D call. Germline V gene lookup returns CDR1 SGHTA and CDR2 FQGNSA. The CDR3 sequence is 15 residues long. V was trimmed by 1 base and J by 6 bases, leaving 12 bases between them. CDR3 in DNA: TGTGCCAGCAGCTTAGGTGGCCTTAGGGCCGGGGAGCTGTTTTTT. This translates into CASSLGGLRAGELFF.

V gene TRBV18 combines with J gene TRBJ2-5, with D possibly being TRBD1 (6 bases). Germline CDR1 KGHSH, CDR2 LQKENI. The germline V and J ends were trimmed by 3 bases and 5 bases, with 13 bases remaining between them. The CDR3 totals 14 residues. The CDR3 here is CASSPTGTSETQYF. In nucleotides, the CDR3 is TGTGCCAGCTCACCTACCGGGACATCGGAGACCCAGTACTTC.

This chain connects TRBV7-2 to TRBJ2-1; D call uncertain. The CDR3 extends over 15 amino acids. The V end was cut by 4 bases, the J end by 1 base, with 11 bases between. Germline CDR1 is SGHTA and CDR2 is FQGNSA. The CDR3 bases are TGTGCCAGCAGCTCCACCTCCTGGTCCTACAATGAGCAGTTCTTC. Amino acid sequence: CASSSTSWSYNEQFF.

This chain joins TRBV28 and TRBJ2-7; the D call may be TRBD1 or TRBD2 (5 bases each). The CDR3 consists of 14 residues. Germline CDR1 MDHEN, CDR2 SYDVKM. V was cut by 6 bases and J by 5 bases, with 17 bases left in between. CDR3 residues: CASSHHTRGHEQYF. DNA of the CDR3: TGTGCCAGCAGCCACCACACGAGGGGACACGAGCAGTACTTC.